This T cell receptor (beta chain) stems from a study of T cells after posttransplantation cyclophosphamide. Study conclusions and caveats: Tissue-infiltrating T cells from skin or gut overlapped little with blood T cells.

Note on this clone: Its specificity is unknown.

Assay used: immunoSEQ multiplex PCR; TCRdb lists only in-frame clones, some missing. The sample lists roughly 23,000 clones, around 97% occurring once. Cells defined as naive were viable CD3+CD4+ or CD3+CD8+ and CCR7+CD45RA+CD45RO-CD95-CD27+CD28+. This clonotype originated in a man aged 50-60 years in good health, CMV-negative, and a related stem cell transplant donor. Sequencing was performed on naive CD4+ T cells sorted from PBMCs.

The CDR3 coding sequence is TGTGCCAGCTCACCGGGACAGAACTATGGCTACACCTTC. Residues: CASSPGQNYGYTF. The rearrangement uses TRBV18 and TRBJ1-2; TRBD1 matches at 7 bases. This CDR3 contains 13 residues. Germline loops: CDR1 KGHSH, CDR2 LQKENI. V was pared by 3 bases and J by 2 bases, with 0 bases of the junction left unmatched.